The source of this T cell receptor (beta chain) is a study of T cell repertoires in ileal Crohn's disease. For the study at large: At postoperative colonoscopy, neoterminal ileum biopsies were taken as M6. Overall study results and limits: The median delay to postoperative endoscopy was approximately 7.5 months. All patients with clonality above 26.8% had endoscopic recurrence.

Time point meaning: neoterminal ileum biopsy at postoperative endoscopy, about 6 months after surgery. Patients were adults with ileal or ileocolonic Crohn's disease needing resection. The method was immunoSEQ multiplex PCR; TCRdb's version includes in-frame clones alone and lacks a portion of them. In the table there are about 62,000 clones, less than 90% of which are singletons. On this clone: Its matching antigen is unknown.

The CDR3 sequence is 12 residues long. V lost 7 bases and J 1 base, leaving 8 bases between the germline ends. The germline V gene encodes CDR1 SGHRS and CDR2 YFSETQ. Sequencing was carried out using ileal tissue. The chain links TRBV5-1 to TRBJ1-2; D remains unclear. The clonotype was recovered from an adult with Crohn's disease. CDR3 DNA: TGCGCCAGCTCCGGGAGTAACTATGGCTACACCTTC. Translated, it gives CASSGSNYGYTF. Together with reference TRBV5-1 and TRBJ1-2, the CDR3 gives the full variable domain: KAGVTQTPRYLIKTRGQQVTLSCSPISGHRSVSWYQQTPGQGLQFLFEYFSETQRNKGNFPGRFSGRQFSNSRSEMNVSTLELGDSALYLCASSGSNYGYTFGSGTRLTVV.